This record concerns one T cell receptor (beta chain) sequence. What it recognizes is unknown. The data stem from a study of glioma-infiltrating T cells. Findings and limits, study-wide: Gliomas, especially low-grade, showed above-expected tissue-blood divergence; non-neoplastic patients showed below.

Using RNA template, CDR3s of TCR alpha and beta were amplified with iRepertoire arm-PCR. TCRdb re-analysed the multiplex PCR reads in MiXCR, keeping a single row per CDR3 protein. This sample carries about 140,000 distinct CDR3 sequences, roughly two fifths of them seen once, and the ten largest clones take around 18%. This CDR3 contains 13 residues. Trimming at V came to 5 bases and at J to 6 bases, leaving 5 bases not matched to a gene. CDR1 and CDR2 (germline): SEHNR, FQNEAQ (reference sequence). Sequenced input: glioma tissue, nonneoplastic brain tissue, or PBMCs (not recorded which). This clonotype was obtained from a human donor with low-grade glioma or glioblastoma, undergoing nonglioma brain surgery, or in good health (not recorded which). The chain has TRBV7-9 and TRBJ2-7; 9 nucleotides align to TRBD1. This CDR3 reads CASSPVTGGEQYF. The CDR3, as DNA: TGTGCCAGCAGCCCCGTGACAGGGGGCGAGCAGTACTTC.